The 30 T cell receptor beta chains in this list originate from one sample, sequenced in a study of shared clonotypes between healthy human individuals. Profiled with immunoSEQ multiplex PCR; TCRdb holds only in-frame clones, not every one. The repertoire consists of about 2 million clones, with about 94% occurring once and the leading ten covering less than 1.5%. CD45RO-negative, CCR7-positively selected cells formed the naive CD8 fraction, excluding terminally differentiated effector memory CD45RA+ cells. Sequenced input: naive CD8+ T cells sorted from blood. Every receptor here comes from a man between 18 and 29 years old in good health.

The V and J genes are TRBV19 and TRBJ2-1; D is undetermined. The ends were cut back, 3 bases at V and 5 bases at J, with 8 bases in the middle. This CDR3 is built from 13 residues. CDR1 LNHDA and CDR2 SQIVND come from the germline V gene (reference sequence). The CDR3 region is CASSIRVDNEQFF. The CDR3 DNA is TGTGCCAGTAGTATTCGGGTGGACAATGAGCAGTTCTTC.

This clone has a single count. This sequence joins TRBV11-2 and TRBJ2-3, with a weak D call TRBD2 (6 bases). The V and J ends lost 0 bases and 5 bases respectively, with 9 bases between them. CDR1 and CDR2 from the germline V gene are SGHAT and FQNNGV. This CDR3 region has 14 residues. The CDR3 sequence: CASSLDPGVDTQYF. The CDR3 nucleotides are TGTGCCAGCAGCTTAGATCCGGGAGTAGATACGCAGTATTTT.

This clone was observed once. This rearrangement joins TRBV4-3 to TRBJ2-7, with 7 bases identical to TRBD2. Unmatched junction bases numbered 10, after V lost 0 bases and J lost 5 bases. The germline V gene encodes CDR1 LGHNA and CDR2 YSLEER. The CDR3 is made up of 16 amino acids. Written as DNA, the CDR3 is TGCGCCAGCAGCCAAGATCTTGGGGGAGGGCCAAACGAGCAGTACTTC. It encodes CASSQDLGGGPNEQYF.

V usage is TRBV29-1 and J usage is TRBJ1-4; 8 bases fit TRBD1. J lost 4 bases, V lost 3 bases, and 1 base had no gene match. The CDR3 spans 13 residues. CDR1 and CDR2 (germline): SQVTM, ANQGSEA. In DNA, the CDR3 is TGCAGCGTTGAGACAGGGGTTAATGAAAAACTGTTTTTT. The encoded protein is CSVETGVNEKLFF.

V is TRBV4-1 and J is TRBJ1-5; TRBD1 matches 8 bases. Germline V gene sequence: CDR1 MGHRA, CDR2 YSYEKL. This CDR3 is built from 15 residues. Unmatched junction bases numbered 7, after V lost 3 bases and J lost 6 bases. In nucleotides, the CDR3 is TGCGCCAGCAGCCAGGACAGGGACGGGGGTCAGCCCCAGCATTTT. Its translation is CASSQDRDGGQPQHF.

The chain has TRBV6-1 and TRBJ1-2; 10 nucleotides line up with TRBD1. V shed 4 bases and J 4 bases; nucleotides not matched to a gene: 18. Germline-derived CDR1 and CDR2 are MNHNS and SASEGT. This CDR3 contains 19 residues. The CDR3: CASSGFTPRDRGFVYGYTF. Written as DNA, the CDR3 is TGTGCCAGCAGTGGCTTTACACCCCGGGACAGGGGTTTTGTCTATGGCTACACCTTC.

The V gene is TRBV9, the J gene TRBJ2-1; no firm D call. V lost 0 bases and J lost 5, with 24 bases in between. CDR1 and CDR2 from the germline V gene are SGDLS and YYNGEE. CDR3 length: 19 amino acids. The CDR3 sequence: CASSVAAEPRSERDNEQFF. The CDR3 DNA is TGTGCCAGCAGCGTAGCCGCGGAGCCCCGGAGCGAGAGAGACAATGAGCAGTTCTTC.

The chain joins TRBV7-6 to TRBJ2-6, with D possibly being TRBD2 (6 bases). V gave up 3 bases and J gave up 3 bases, with 18 bases separating them. Germline V gene sequence: CDR1 SGHVS, CDR2 FNYEAQ. The CDR3 consists of 18 residues. CDR3 protein: CASSFRVGGYGGANVLTF. In DNA, the CDR3 is TGTGCCAGCAGCTTTCGGGTGGGAGGATACGGTGGGGCCAACGTCCTGACTTTC.

The V call is TRBV10-2, the J call TRBJ1-1; D gene unclear. Germline-derived CDR1 and CDR2 are WSHSY and SAAADI. The CDR3 runs 10 residues. V lost 7 bases, J lost 4 bases, and 4 bases lay in between. CDR3 DNA sequence: TGCGCCAGCAAGGGCACTGAAGCTTTCTTT. Its protein product is CASKGTEAFF.

This clone was detected only a few times. The same CDR3 arises from other DNA sequences in this sample as well. CDR3 protein: CASSPGQGLNTEAFF. CDR3 bases: TGTGCCAGCAGCCCGGGACAGGGGCTGAACACTGAAGCTTTCTTT. This rearrangement joins TRBV7-9 to TRBJ1-1; 10 positions match TRBD1. With 5 bases clipped from V and 0 bases from J, the junction kept 3 bases outside the gene matches. There are 15 residues in the CDR3. The V gene's germline CDR1 is SEHNR and CDR2 FQNEAQ (reference sequence).

The chain joins TRBV4-2 to TRBJ1-2; D unresolved. Germline V gene sequence: CDR1 LGHNA, CDR2 YNFKEQ. The CDR3 contains 14 residues. Trimming removed 5 bases from V and 4 bases from J, with 14 bases in between. The CDR3 sequence is CASSGEQSFYGYTF. Written as DNA, the CDR3 is TGTGCCAGCAGCGGGGAACAATCATTCTATGGCTACACCTTC.

For this clone: Other DNA sequences in this specimen translate into the identical CDR3. CDR3 residues: CASSLEGYTGELFF. CDR3 coding DNA: TGTGCCAGCAGCTTAGAGGGCTATACCGGGGAGCTGTTTTTT. V gene TRBV7-6 combines with J gene TRBJ2-2; D gene ambiguous. The CDR3 consists of 14 residues. Deletions cut 1 base from V and 5 bases from J, with 8 bases between. Germline CDR1 SGHVS, CDR2 FNYEAQ. The full variable domain, completed using reference TRBV7-6 and TRBJ2-2, is GAGVSQSPRYKVTKRGQDVALRCDPISGHVSLYWYRQALGQGPEFLTYFNYEAQQDKSGLPNDRFSAERPEGSISTLTIQRTEQRDSAMYRCASSLEGYTGELFFGEGSRLTVL.

The chain has TRBV6-5 and TRBJ2-1, with TRBD2 identical over 13 bases. CDR1 MNHEY and CDR2 SVGAGI come from the germline V gene. The CDR3 is 14 residues long. With 5 bases clipped from V and 5 bases from J, the junction kept 0 bases outside the gene matches. DNA of the CDR3: TGTGCCAGCAGTGGACTAGCGGGGGACAATGAGCAGTTCTTC. This gives the protein CASSGLAGDNEQFF.

V and J are TRBV29-1 and TRBJ2-7, with D possibly called TRBD1 or TRBD2 (7 bases each). Trimming took off 2 bases at V and 0 bases at J, with 17 bases between the two ends. Germline lookup yields CDR1 SQVTM and CDR2 ANQGSEA. The length of the CDR3 is 16 residues. The CDR3 protein is CSVETGQRTSSYEQYF. The DNA of the CDR3 is TGCAGCGTTGAAACGGGACAGAGGACTAGCTCCTACGAGCAGTACTTC.

The chain is built from TRBV6-5 and TRBJ2-1; the D is unclear. Per the germline V gene, CDR1 is MNHEY and CDR2 is SVGAGI. This CDR3 has 13 amino acids. V was clipped by 2 bases and J by 6 bases, with 8 bases between them. The CDR3 protein is CASSYVTTNEQFF. CDR3 coding DNA: TGTGCCAGCAGTTACGTAACAACCAATGAGCAGTTCTTC.

The V and J genes are TRBV4-1 and TRBJ2-5, with 8 bases fitting TRBD2. Trimming removed 4 bases from V and 5 bases from J; junction bases left unmatched: 6. Germline-derived CDR1 and CDR2 are MGHRA and YSYEKL. This CDR3 spans 14 amino acids. DNA of the CDR3: TGCGCCAGCAGCCTTAGCGGGAATCCCGAGACCCAGTACTTC. Its protein is CASSLSGNPETQYF.

The chain joins TRBV14 to TRBJ2-1; 8 bases line up with TRBD2. CDR3 length equals 17 residues. The germline gives CDR1 SGHDN, CDR2 FVKESK. V dropped 0 bases and J dropped 3; count of bases not matched to a gene: 7. For the CDR3, the DNA is TGTGCCAGCAGCCAAGATTTTCGGGAGGGGGTCTACAATGAGCAGTTCTTC. It is translated as CASSQDFREGVYNEQFF.

This clone appeared a few times. Other nucleotide sequences from this sample produce the same CDR3. V usage is TRBV19 and J usage is TRBJ1-5; D gene uncertain. Germline values: CDR1 LNHDA, CDR2 SQIVND (reference sequence). V was clipped by 3 bases and J by 6 bases, with 12 bases between them. The CDR3 sequence is 14 residues long. CDR3 loop: CASSIAGLGQPQHF. The CDR3 coding sequence is TGTGCCAGTAGTATCGCGGGTCTTGGTCAGCCCCAGCATTTT.

CDR3 region: CASSPRDSPRNEQYF. In nucleotides, the CDR3 is TGCGCCAGCAGCCCCCGGGACTCCCCAAGGAACGAGCAGTACTTC. The V call is TRBV5-1, the J call TRBJ2-7; the D gene is possibly TRBD2 (6 bases). The CDR3 is made up of 15 amino acids. Germline V gene data show CDR1 as SGHRS and CDR2 as YFSETQ. V lost 4 bases and J lost 5, with 19 bases in between.

With respect to this clone: The same CDR3 can be traced to other DNA sequences in this sample. The CDR3 bases are TGTGCCAGCAGTTTATCGCAGGGTGGCTACGAGCAGTACTTC. Translation: CASSLSQGGYEQYF. The chain has TRBV27 and TRBJ2-7, with D perhaps matching TRBD1 (5 bases). CDR3 length: 14 amino acids. The V end lost 0 bases, the J end lost 3 bases, and 9 bases lay between the germline ends. The germline gives CDR1 MNHEY, CDR2 SMNVEV (reference sequence).

The J gene is TRBJ2-2, the V gene TRBV9; TRBD1 matches at 9 bases. The germline CDR1 and CDR2 sequences are SGDLS and YYNGEE. This CDR3 is built from 17 residues. The J segment lost 5 bases and the V segment lost 3 bases, leaving 11 bases of the junction unmatched. For the CDR3, the DNA is TGTGCCAGCAGCGCAGGGACAGGGCAGATAATTACCGGGGAGCTGTTTTTT. It yields the protein CASSAGTGQIITGELFF.

The DNA for the CDR3 is TGTGCCAGCCGGACCCTACCCACTGAAGCTTTCTTT. Residues: CASRTLPTEAFF. The chain employs TRBV28 and TRBJ1-1; D is uncertain. The germline V gene encodes CDR1 MDHEN and CDR2 SYDVKM. The V end lost 8 bases, the J end lost 4 bases, and 11 bases lay between the germline ends. The CDR3 covers 12 residues.

This clone was seen repeatedly, ten times or more. This chain uses TRBV6-6 with TRBJ2-7, with D possibly TRBD2 on 5 matching bases. CDR1 is MNHNY and CDR2 is SVGAGI in the germline V gene (reference sequence). The CDR3 is 16 residues long. V was cut by 0 bases and J by 4 bases, with 16 bases left in between. The CDR3 DNA follows: TGTGCCAGCAGTTACTCGGAGGAAACCCTCATTTACGAGCAGTACTTC. Residues: CASSYSEETLIYEQYF.

The chain joins TRBV13 to TRBJ2-1, with D perhaps being TRBD1 or TRBD2 (5 bases each). The CDR3 sequence is 15 residues long. Germline CDR1 and CDR2: PRHDT and FYEKMQ (reference sequence). V was shortened by 2 bases and J by 6 bases, with 14 bases between the two germline ends. The CDR3 protein is CASSLPPGDRNEQFF. The CDR3 DNA reads TGTGCCAGCAGCTTACCACCCGGGGACCGCAATGAGCAGTTCTTC.

Remarks on this clone: This CDR3 is also generated by other DNA sequences in the sample. V usage is TRBV5-1 and J usage is TRBJ2-7, with 7 bases identical to TRBD2. CDR3 length: 11 amino acids. Germline trimming cut 6 bases from V and 4 bases from J; bases unmatched to any gene: 1. Germline loops: CDR1 SGHRS, CDR2 YFSETQ. Written as DNA, the CDR3 is TGCGCCAGCACGGGGGGTTACGAGCAGTACTTC. This gives the protein CASTGGYEQYF.

This clone was detected once. This same CDR3 is encoded by further DNA sequences in the sample. The chain employs TRBV6-5 and TRBJ2-7; perhaps TRBD2 as D (5 bases). The CDR3 sequence is 13 residues long. The germline gives CDR1 MNHEY, CDR2 SVGAGI. V was shortened by 2 bases and J by 4 bases, with 9 bases between the two germline ends. This CDR3 is CASSYGADYEQYF. The CDR3, as DNA: TGTGCCAGCAGTTACGGAGCGGATTACGAGCAGTACTTC.

This clone came up once. The DNA of the CDR3 is TGTGCCAGCAGCTTAGCGGGACTTCAAGAGACCCAGTACTTC. It codes for CASSLAGLQETQYF. The chain has TRBV7-8 and TRBJ2-5, with a possible D match to TRBD2 (6 bases). Germline V gene sequence: CDR1 SGHVS, CDR2 FQNEAQ. V shed 0 bases and J shed 2 bases, with 7 bases lying between them. CDR3 length equals 14 residues.

V and J are TRBV10-3 and TRBJ2-3, with TRBD2 as a possible D gene (5 bases). CDR1 is ENHRY and CDR2 is SYGVKD in the germline V gene. This CDR3 is built from 15 residues. Deletions cut 0 bases from V and 1 base from J, with 8 bases between. The CDR3 region is CAISESPRGTDTQYF. Written as DNA, the CDR3 is TGTGCCATCAGTGAGTCGCCGAGGGGCACAGATACGCAGTATTTT.

This rearrangement joins TRBV6-1 to TRBJ2-6; TRBD1 might be the D (6 bases). The CDR3 runs 15 residues. Between the trimmed V and J ends, which lost 4 bases and 4 bases, there was a span of 11 bases. Germline V gene sequence: CDR1 MNHNS, CDR2 SASEGT. The CDR3 sequence is CASSVTGTGANVLTF. The DNA for the CDR3 is TGTGCCAGCAGTGTAACAGGGACCGGGGCCAACGTCCTGACTTTC.

The chain links TRBV4-1 to TRBJ2-5; 7 bases map to TRBD1. Trimming at V came to 4 bases and at J to 2 bases, leaving 4 bases not matched to a gene. This CDR3 contains 14 residues. Germline CDR1 and CDR2: MGHRA and YSYEKL. As DNA, the CDR3 is TGCGCCAGCAGCCGAAAACAGGGGCAAGAGACCCAGTACTTC. Encoded protein: CASSRKQGQETQYF.